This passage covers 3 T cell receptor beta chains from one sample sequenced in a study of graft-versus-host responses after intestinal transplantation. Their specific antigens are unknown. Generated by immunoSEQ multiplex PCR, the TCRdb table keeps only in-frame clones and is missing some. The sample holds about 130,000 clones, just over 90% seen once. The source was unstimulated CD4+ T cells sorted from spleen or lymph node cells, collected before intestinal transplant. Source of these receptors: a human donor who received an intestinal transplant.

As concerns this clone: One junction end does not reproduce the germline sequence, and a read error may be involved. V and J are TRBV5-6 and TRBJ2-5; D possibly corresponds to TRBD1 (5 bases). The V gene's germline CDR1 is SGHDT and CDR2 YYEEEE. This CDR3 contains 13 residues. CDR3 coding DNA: TGTGCCAGCACCTTGGCAGGGCAAGAGACCCAGTACTTC. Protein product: CASTLAGQETQYF.

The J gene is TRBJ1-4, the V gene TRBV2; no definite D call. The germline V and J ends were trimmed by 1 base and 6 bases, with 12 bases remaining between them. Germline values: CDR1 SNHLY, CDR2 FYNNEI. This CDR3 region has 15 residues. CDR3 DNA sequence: TGTGCCAGCAGTGAAGGATACCCCTGGGATGAAAAACTGTTTTTT. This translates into CASSEGYPWDEKLFF.

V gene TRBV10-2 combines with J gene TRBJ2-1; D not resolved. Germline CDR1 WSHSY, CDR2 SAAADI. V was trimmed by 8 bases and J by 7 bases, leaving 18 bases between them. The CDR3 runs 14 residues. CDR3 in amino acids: CASGGTIAFNEQFF. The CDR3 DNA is TGCGCCAGCGGCGGAACTATCGCTTTTAATGAGCAGTTCTTC.